This TCR beta chain was documented in a study of breast tumors, draining lymph nodes, adjacent tissues. The CDR3 sequence is 15 residues long. V was shortened by 5 bases and J by 5 bases, with 19 bases between the two germline ends. The germline V gene encodes CDR1 SEHNR and CDR2 FQNEAQ (reference sequence). The lymph nodes were axillary draining lymph nodes from breast cancer patients. Study-level points and caveats: Findings are consistent with lymph node origin and intratumoral expansion of most tumor T cells. That most tumor T cells come from lymph nodes remained unproven. Tumors had less TCR diversity than lymph nodes, more than nontumor tissue.

TCRdb called the multiplex PCR reads again in MiXCR, with one record for every CDR3 protein. The sample includes 150,000 to 200,000 distinct CDR3 sequences, 30% to 35% of them seen just once. Many counts were recorded for this clonotype. Its antigen is unknown. The receptor comes from a female donor with breast cancer. Some clones in this sample may be carry-over from other donors' samples. The chain links TRBV7-9 to TRBJ2-7; the D is unclear. The sequenced material came from axillary lymph node tissue. The CDR3 here is CASSPTTTSPHEQYF. The CDR3 nucleotides are TGTGCCAGCAGCCCTACTACCACTTCTCCCCACGAGCAGTACTTC.